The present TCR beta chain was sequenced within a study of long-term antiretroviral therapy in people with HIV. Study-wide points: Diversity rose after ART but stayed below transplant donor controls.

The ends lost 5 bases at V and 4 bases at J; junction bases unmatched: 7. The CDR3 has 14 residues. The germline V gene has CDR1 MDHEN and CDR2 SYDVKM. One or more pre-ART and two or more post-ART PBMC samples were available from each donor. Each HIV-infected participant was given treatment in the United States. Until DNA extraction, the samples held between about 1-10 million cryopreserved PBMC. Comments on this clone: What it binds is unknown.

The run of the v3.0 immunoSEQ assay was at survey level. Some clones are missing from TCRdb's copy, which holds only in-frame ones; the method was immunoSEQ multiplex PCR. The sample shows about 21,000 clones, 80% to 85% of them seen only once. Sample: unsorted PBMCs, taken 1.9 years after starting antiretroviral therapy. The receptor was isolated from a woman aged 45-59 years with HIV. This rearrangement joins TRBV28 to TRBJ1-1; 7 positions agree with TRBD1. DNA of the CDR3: TGTGCCAGCAGTACGCCAGGGGGGAGCACTGAAGCTTTCTTT. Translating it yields CASSTPGGSTEAFF.